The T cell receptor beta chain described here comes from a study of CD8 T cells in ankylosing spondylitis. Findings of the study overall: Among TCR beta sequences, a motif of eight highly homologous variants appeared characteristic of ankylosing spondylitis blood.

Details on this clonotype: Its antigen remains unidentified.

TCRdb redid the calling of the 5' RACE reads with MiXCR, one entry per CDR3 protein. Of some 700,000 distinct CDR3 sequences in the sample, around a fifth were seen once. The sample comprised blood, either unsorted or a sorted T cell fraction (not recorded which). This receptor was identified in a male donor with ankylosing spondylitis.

The chain's CDR3 is CSVRDRGDTEAFF. CDR3 DNA sequence: TGCAGCGTCCGGGACAGGGGAGACACTGAAGCTTTCTTT. The gene calls are TRBV29-1 and TRBJ1-1; TRBD1 matches 10 bases. The ends lost 6 bases at V and 3 bases at J; junction bases unmatched: 4. This CDR3 comprises 13 residues. Looked up from germline, CDR1 is SQVTM and CDR2 is ANQGSEA.